This TCR beta chain was sequenced during a study of T cells in Graves' hyperthyroidism and ophthalmopathy. Germline CDR1 is SGHVS and CDR2 is FQNEAQ. The CDR3 consists of 16 residues. Trimming cost V 2 bases and J 4 bases; bases outside gene matches: 8. Hyperthyroidism was newly diagnosed in patients aged 18 to 65 (duration under 2 months). For the diagnoses, clinical symptoms, serum thyroxine and TRAb, thyroid ultrasound and orbital computed tomography were used. Amplified TCR beta CDR3 regions derived from RNA transcripts. In the first-round RT-PCR of the TCR CDR3, the HTBI primer set was used. Using its own MiXCR run on the multiplex PCR reads, TCRdb lists one record per CDR3 protein. The sample lists hundreds of thousands of distinct CDR3 sequences; 15% to 19% were seen once. This clonotype was found many times.

The sequence was collected from a woman younger than 35 with Graves' hyperthyroidism. The sample comprised blood. This chain joins TRBV7-8 and TRBJ1-1, with 9 bases fitting TRBD1. CDR3 nucleotides: TGTGCCAGCAGCTTATCCCGGGACAGGGCTGGCACTGAAGCTTTCTTT. It codes for CASSLSRDRAGTEAFF.